What follows are 8 T cell receptor beta chains derived from one specimen sequenced in a study of graft-versus-host responses after intestinal transplantation. Method: immunoSEQ multiplex PCR; TCRdb's copy keeps in-frame clones and lacks some. This sample yields some 70,000 clones, of which roughly 89% are seen a single time; roughly 6.7% belongs to the top ten. Sequenced here: bone marrow, sampled 700 to 750 days after intestinal transplantation. The source is a human patient who received an intestinal transplant, so some T cells may come from the graft donor.

This clone came up a few times. CDR3 protein: CASSFEGPTLGYTF. The CDR3 nucleotides are TGTGCCAGCAGCTTTGAGGGCCCCACCCTTGGCTACACCTTC. V and J are TRBV5-4 and TRBJ1-2; no reliable D call. This CDR3 is built from 14 residues. Trimming pared 2 bases from V and 7 bases from J, leaving 15 bases between. Germline assignment: CDR1 SGHNT and CDR2 YYREEE (reference sequence).

The chain uses TRBV2 and TRBJ2-7, with D perhaps matching TRBD1 or TRBD2 (6 bases each). V lost 3 bases and J 6 bases, leaving 15 bases between the germline ends. Germline CDR1 and CDR2: SNHLY and FYNNEI. The CDR3 extends over 14 amino acids. Written as DNA, the CDR3 is TGTGCCAGCAGTGATGCAACAGGGAGGAGCGAGCAGTACTTC. It translates to CASSDATGRSEQYF.

The rearrangement uses TRBV7-3 and TRBJ2-1; 8 bases fit TRBD1. The germline CDR1 and CDR2 sequences are SGHTA and FQGTGA. The ends lost 5 bases at V and 4 bases at J; junction bases unmatched: 7. CDR3 length equals 15 residues. The CDR3, as DNA: TGTGCCAGCAGCACAGGACAGGGAGCATACAATGAGCAGTTCTTC. Protein: CASSTGQGAYNEQFF.

Points on this clone: One junction end does not reproduce the germline sequence, and a read error may be involved. This sequence joins TRBV6-5 and TRBJ1-2, with D uncertain. Looked up from germline, CDR1 is MNHEY and CDR2 is SVGAGI. The CDR3 covers 13 residues. This CDR3 is CASSDSGGQGYTF. The CDR3 region has the DNA TGTGCCAGCAGTGACTCGGGTGGGCAAGGCTACACCTTC.

The genes are TRBV2 and TRBJ2-7; maybe TRBD1 (6 bases). Trimming took off 3 bases at V and 3 bases at J, with 15 bases between the two ends. CDR1 is SNHLY, CDR2 FYNNEI, per germline. The CDR3 totals 15 residues. The CDR3 DNA sequence: TGTGCCAGCAGTGACTTCGGCAGGGGCGGCTACGAGCAGTACTTC. The encoded protein is CASSDFGRGGYEQYF.

This chain connects TRBV2 to TRBJ2-1, with 9 bases matching TRBD2. Unmatched junction bases numbered 12, after V lost 7 bases and J lost 8 bases. Germline V gives CDR1 SNHLY, CDR2 FYNNEI. This CDR3 contains 15 residues. The CDR3 loop reads CASIDGLARSYEQFF. DNA of the CDR3: TGTGCCAGCATAGACGGACTAGCGAGGAGTTATGAGCAGTTCTTC.

This chain connects TRBV11-1 to TRBJ2-1; D might be TRBD2 (5 bases). Per the germline V gene, CDR1 is SGHAT and CDR2 is FQDESV (reference sequence). CDR3 length: 16 residues. V was trimmed by 1 base and J by 2 bases, leaving 12 bases between them. The CDR3 region is CASSLVSAYPYNEQFF. The CDR3 nucleotides read TGTGCCAGCAGCTTAGTTAGCGCCTACCCCTACAATGAGCAGTTCTTC.

The V and J genes are TRBV4-1 and TRBJ1-4, with D perhaps TRBD1 (5 bases). Per the germline V gene, CDR1 is MGHRA and CDR2 is YSYEKL. This CDR3 region has 17 residues. V dropped 2 bases and J dropped 5 bases, with 18 bases sitting between them. The CDR3, as DNA: TGCGCCAGCAGCCAAAACCCTGACGGGGCGGGAAATGAAAAACTGTTTTTT. It is translated as CASSQNPDGAGNEKLFF.